This is a list of T cell receptor beta chains from one sample in a study of blood T cell repertoires in COVID-19. Generated by immunoSEQ multiplex PCR, the TCRdb table keeps only in-frame clones and is missing some. The table records about 270,000 clones, roughly 86% of them present only once. The sequencing input was peripheral blood. The receptors derive from a man aged 40-50 years with active or convalescent COVID-19. Both conserved end residues are part of each CDR3. The order of the fields is V gene, clone size, J gene, CDR3 length, D gene, CDR3 DNA, CDR3 protein. D genes are given only for firm matches. Clone size appears in some rows only: once, few, many, or a class for an expanded clone.

v_call: TRBV10-2; clone_size: NA; j_call: TRBJ2-1; cdr3_length: 14; d_call: NA; cdr3_nt: TGCGCCAGCGGGTGGAGTGCCTCCTACAATGAGCAGTTCTTC; cdr3_aa: CASGWSASYNEQFF
v_call: TRBV30; clone_size: NA; j_call: TRBJ2-5; cdr3_length: 15; d_call: TRBD1; cdr3_nt: TGTGCCTGGATAGTCCGACAGGGCGTACAGGAGACCCAGTACTTC; cdr3_aa: CAWIVRQGVQETQYF
v_call: TRBV5-1; clone_size: NA; j_call: TRBJ2-4; cdr3_length: 14; d_call: TRBD1; cdr3_nt: TGCGCCAGCAGCCCGGGGACAGGTAAAAACATTCAGTACTTC; cdr3_aa: CASSPGTGKNIQYF
v_call: TRBV2; clone_size: once; j_call: TRBJ2-3; cdr3_length: 15; d_call: NA; cdr3_nt: TGTGCCAGCAGTCAGGACCGGGGGTGCACAGATACGCAGTATTTT; cdr3_aa: CASSQDRGCTDTQYF
v_call: TRBV7-8; clone_size: NA; j_call: TRBJ1-1; cdr3_length: 15; d_call: NA; cdr3_nt: TGTGCCAGCAGCCCACGGCAGGGATCTTACACTGAAGCTTTCTTT; cdr3_aa: CASSPRQGSYTEAFF
v_call: TRBV5-1; clone_size: NA; j_call: TRBJ2-7; cdr3_length: 14; d_call: TRBD2; cdr3_nt: TGCGCCAGCAGCCCGGTGGGGGGGACCTACGAGCAGTACTTC; cdr3_aa: CASSPVGGTYEQYF
v_call: TRBV7-2; clone_size: NA; j_call: TRBJ1-3; cdr3_length: 15; d_call: NA; cdr3_nt: TGTGCCAGCAGCTCCCCAGTGGGGCTGGGAAACACCATATATTTT; cdr3_aa: CASSSPVGLGNTIYF
v_call: TRBV30; clone_size: NA; j_call: TRBJ1-6; cdr3_length: 14; d_call: TRBD1; cdr3_nt: TGTGCCTGGGACAGGGTCGGAAGAAATTCACCCCTCCACTTT; cdr3_aa: CAWDRVGRNSPLHF
v_call: TRBV2; clone_size: NA; j_call: TRBJ1-1; cdr3_length: 14; d_call: NA; cdr3_nt: TGTGCCAGCAGTGAAGCTGAACTCCACACTGAAGCTTTCTTT; cdr3_aa: CASSEAELHTEAFF
v_call: TRBV18; clone_size: NA; j_call: TRBJ2-7; cdr3_length: 16; d_call: TRBD2; cdr3_nt: TGTGCCAGCTCACCGGGCGGGGGGCTGAGCTCCTACGAGCAGTACTTC; cdr3_aa: CASSPGGGLSSYEQYF
v_call: TRBV6-5; clone_size: NA; j_call: TRBJ1-1; cdr3_length: 14; d_call: TRBD1; cdr3_nt: TGTGCCAGCACTAGGGACAGTTCGAACACTGAAGCTTTCTTT; cdr3_aa: CASTRDSSNTEAFF
v_call: TRBV14; clone_size: few; j_call: TRBJ1-2; cdr3_length: 14; d_call: NA; cdr3_nt: TGTGCCAGCAGCCCTACCGACAAAAACTATGGCTACACCTTC; cdr3_aa: CASSPTDKNYGYTF
v_call: TRBV13; clone_size: NA; j_call: TRBJ2-2; cdr3_length: 16; d_call: TRBD2; cdr3_nt: TGTGCCAGCAGAGAACTAGCGGGGGGAGATACCGGGGAGCTGTTTTTT; cdr3_aa: CASRELAGGDTGELFF
v_call: TRBV11-3; clone_size: NA; j_call: TRBJ2-3; cdr3_length: 14; d_call: TRBD1; cdr3_nt: TGTGCCAGCACTAAGACAGGGAACGGAGATACGCAGTATTTT; cdr3_aa: CASTKTGNGDTQYF
v_call: TRBV4-1; clone_size: NA; j_call: TRBJ1-1; cdr3_length: 14; d_call: NA; cdr3_nt: TGCGCCAGCAGCCAATCAGGGGTGGTCGCTGAAGCTTTCTTT; cdr3_aa: CASSQSGVVAEAFF
v_call: TRBV11-2; clone_size: NA; j_call: TRBJ2-7; cdr3_length: 14; d_call: NA; cdr3_nt: TGTGCCAGCAGCCCCAATCGGGGTGCCTACGAGCAGTACTTC; cdr3_aa: CASSPNRGAYEQYF
v_call: TRBV9; clone_size: NA; j_call: TRBJ2-1; cdr3_length: 15; d_call: TRBD2; cdr3_nt: TGTGCCAGCAGCGTATCTAGCGGGAATTACAATGAGCAGTTCTTC; cdr3_aa: CASSVSSGNYNEQFF
v_call: TRBV3-1/TRBV3-2; clone_size: NA; j_call: TRBJ2-7; cdr3_length: 14; d_call: NA; cdr3_nt: TGTGCCAGCAGCCAAGATCCGCGTACTTACGAGCAGTACTTC; cdr3_aa: CASSQDPRTYEQYF
v_call: TRBV6-6; clone_size: NA; j_call: TRBJ1-5; cdr3_length: 15; d_call: TRBD1; cdr3_nt: TGTGCCAGCAGTTTCTCCGGACAGGCAGCTCAGCCCCAGCATTTT; cdr3_aa: CASSFSGQAAQPQHF
v_call: TRBV7-2; clone_size: NA; j_call: TRBJ2-1; cdr3_length: 16; d_call: NA; cdr3_nt: TGTGCCAGCAGATATAGCAGGGTTATAGGGCACGATGAGCAGTTCTTC; cdr3_aa: CASRYSRVIGHDEQFF
v_call: TRBV5-1; clone_size: NA; j_call: TRBJ2-3; cdr3_length: 12; d_call: NA; cdr3_nt: TGCGCCAGCAGCTTGTTTGGCGATACGCAGTATTTT; cdr3_aa: CASSLFGDTQYF
v_call: TRBV14; clone_size: NA; j_call: TRBJ1-4; cdr3_length: 13; d_call: NA; cdr3_nt: TGTGCCAGCAGCGTACGGGAGAATGAAAAACTGTTTTTT; cdr3_aa: CASSVRENEKLFF
v_call: TRBV12-3/TRBV12-4; clone_size: few; j_call: TRBJ1-1; cdr3_length: 12; d_call: NA; cdr3_nt: TGTGCCAGCCTTAGGACAGTCCCTGAAGCTTTCTTT; cdr3_aa: CASLRTVPEAFF